The entry below describes one TCR beta chain. Its antigen is unknown. Germline CDR1 SGHDT, CDR2 YYEEEE. V lost 3 bases, J lost 1 base, and 3 bases stayed unmatched. This CDR3 has 14 amino acids. The sample is drawn from a study of T cells after posttransplantation cyclophosphamide. A marrow graft followed busulfan-fludarabine conditioning, with cyclophosphamide on days +3 and +4. Sequenced by immunoSEQ multiplex PCR; TCRdb stores in-frame clones only, minus some. The table records tens of thousands of clones, around 80% of them present only once. Notes on the study in general: TRB overlap between skin or GI tissue T cells and blood was limited. After PTCy, TRB diversity resembled that of CNI/methotrexate controls. Later blood repertoires were often dominated by clones from the donor CD8+ memory compartment.

This rearrangement joins TRBV5-6 to TRBJ2-7; 8 nucleotides align to TRBD1. This material consisted of CD4+ T cells sorted from blood, taken around 2,000 days after a stem cell transplant with posttransplant cyclophosphamide. This clonotype was obtained from a female patient aged 40-50 years who received an allogeneic stem cell transplant from a related donor, was CMV-positive, and had no GVHD. Some T cells may arise from the graft donor. DNA of the CDR3: TGTGCCAGCAGCTACAGGGGGACGTCCTACGAGCAGTACTTC. Encoded protein: CASSYRGTSYEQYF.